Each of the 20 T cell receptor beta chains below was sequenced from the same sample in a study of blood T cell repertoires in COVID-19. Generated by immunoSEQ multiplex PCR, the TCRdb table keeps only in-frame clones and is missing some. The data hold hundreds of thousands of clones, with more than 75% observed a single time. The specimen was peripheral blood. The receptors stem from a man aged 55 to 70 with acute or convalescent COVID-19.

The V gene is TRBV28, the J gene TRBJ1-1, with D tentatively TRBD1 (5 bases). Trimming cost V 8 bases and J 4 bases, with 17 bases left between them. Germline values: CDR1 MDHEN, CDR2 SYDVKM. The CDR3 has 14 residues. The CDR3 DNA sequence: TGTGCCAGCGGAGCCGGGGGGTCGGCCACTGAAGCTTTCTTT. Protein: CASGAGGSATEAFF.

The gene calls are TRBV27 and TRBJ1-1; a possible D gene is TRBD1 (6 bases). The CDR3 consists of 15 residues. CDR1 is MNHEY and CDR2 is SMNVEV in the germline V gene (reference sequence). The V end was cut by 3 bases, the J end by 7 bases, with 18 bases between. CDR3 DNA: TGTGCCAGCAGTTTGGGCAGGGGCCCCTCTAATGAAGCTTTCTTT. This sequence encodes CASSLGRGPSNEAFF.

The chain recombines TRBV5-4 with TRBJ1-3; D remains unclear. The germline gives CDR1 SGHNT, CDR2 YYREEE (reference sequence). V lost 4 bases and J lost 0, with 8 bases in between. This CDR3 has 14 amino acids. CDR3 residues: CASSPFISGNTIYF. The CDR3 coding sequence is TGTGCCAGCAGCCCTTTTATCTCTGGAAACACCATATATTTT.

This chain connects TRBV4-1 to TRBJ2-3, with D possibly matching TRBD2 (6 bases). V lost 1 base and J lost 4, with 12 bases in between. This CDR3 is built from 15 residues. Germline V gene sequence: CDR1 MGHRA, CDR2 YSYEKL. The CDR3 sequence is CASSQVPSDADTQYF. CDR3 bases: TGCGCCAGCAGCCAAGTCCCTAGCGATGCAGATACGCAGTATTTT.

The rearrangement links TRBV6-1 to TRBJ1-3, with TRBD1 identical over 9 bases. The CDR3 is made up of 16 amino acids. The trim removed 2 bases at V and 4 bases at J, leaving 6 bases unmatched. Germline V gene lookup returns CDR1 MNHNS and CDR2 SASEGT. The CDR3 region is CASSERTGGKGNTIYF. The CDR3 region has the DNA TGTGCCAGCAGTGAACGAACAGGGGGCAAGGGAAACACCATATATTTT.

This clone is a singleton in its sample. The chain links TRBV5-4 to TRBJ2-3; possibly TRBD2 for D (6 bases). The germline gives CDR1 SGHNT, CDR2 YYREEE (reference sequence). The CDR3 has 15 amino acids. V was trimmed by 0 bases and J by 0 bases, leaving 8 bases between them. Written as DNA, the CDR3 is TGTGCCAGCAGCTTGGCGGGGGTGAGCACAGATACGCAGTATTTT. Translating it yields CASSLAGVSTDTQYF.

The chain recombines TRBV7-8 with TRBJ2-1; 8 bases fit TRBD2. The length of the CDR3 is 13 residues. Germline assignment: CDR1 SGHVS and CDR2 FQNEAQ. Trimming cost V 5 bases and J 12 bases; bases outside gene matches: 9. Here the CDR3 reads CASSGGRGGLQFF. CDR3 sequence (DNA): TGTGCCAGCAGCGGAGGTCGGGGGGGCCTGCAGTTCTTC. Looking up the rest from reference TRBV7-8 and TRBJ2-1 gives the full variable domain: GAGVSQSPRYKVAKRGQDVALRCDPISGHVSLFWYQQALGQGPEFLTYFQNEAQLDKSGLPSDRFFAERPEGSVSTLKIQRTQQEDSAVYLCASSGGRGGLQFFGPGTRLTVL.

The CDR3 DNA sequence: TGTGCCAGTAGTCTAAGGGGGGGTGGCACTGAAGCTTTCTTT. It translates to CASSLRGGGTEAFF. J is TRBJ1-1 and V is TRBV19, with a possible D match to TRBD1 (6 bases). Trimming took 5 bases from V and 4 from J, leaving 14 bases between them. In germline, CDR1 is LNHDA, CDR2 SQIVND (reference sequence). The CDR3 length is 14 residues.

The chain carries TRBV13 and TRBJ2-4, with D tentatively TRBD2 (6 bases). There are 15 residues in the CDR3. From germline, CDR1 is PRHDT and CDR2 FYEKMQ (reference sequence). The V gene lost 7 bases and the J gene lost 5 bases, with 18 bases spanning the gap. In DNA, the CDR3 is TGTGCCAGCACCCCCGTGGGGCGGGGCCAAAACATTCAGTACTTC. It translates to CASTPVGRGQNIQYF. Full variable domain (rest looked up from reference TRBV13 and TRBJ2-4): AAGVIQSPRHLIKEKRETATLKCYPIPRHDTVYWYQQGPGQDPQFLISFYEKMQSDKGSIPDRFSAQQFSDYHSELNMSSLELGDSALYFCASTPVGRGQNIQYFGAGTRLSVL.

The V call is TRBV19, the J call TRBJ1-4; the D gene is possibly TRBD1 (6 bases). Germline assignment: CDR1 LNHDA and CDR2 SQIVND (reference sequence). This CDR3 is 16 amino acids long. Between the trimmed V and J ends, which lost 0 bases and 6 bases, there was a span of 14 bases. CDR3 residues: CASSIDLGAGDEKLFF. In nucleotides, the CDR3 is TGTGCCAGTAGTATAGATCTGGGCGCAGGGGATGAAAAACTGTTTTTT.

This rearrangement joins TRBV27 to TRBJ1-6; D unclear. V gave up 5 bases and J gave up 7 bases, with 9 bases separating them. The germline CDR1 and CDR2 sequences are MNHEY and SMNVEV (reference sequence). The CDR3 contains 13 residues. The CDR3 DNA reads TGTGCCAGCAGTCTAAGTTTCAATTCACCCCTCCACTTT. Translation: CASSLSFNSPLHF.

This clone has only a few counts. This chain uses TRBV3-1 (or the pseudogene TRBV3-2) with TRBJ1-1, with 10 nucleotides matching TRBD1. This CDR3 has 14 amino acids. The V and J ends lost 6 bases and 4 bases, in that order; junction bases with no gene match: 5. In germline, CDR1 is LGHDT, CDR2 YNNKEL (reference sequence). The CDR3 reads CASRRGQGSTEAFF. CDR3 DNA sequence: TGTGCCAGCAGGCGGGGACAGGGGAGCACTGAAGCTTTCTTT.

J is TRBJ2-7 and V is TRBV9, with 9 bases that match TRBD1. V trimming: 2 bases; J trimming: 2 bases; junction bases outside the gene matches: 2. The length of the CDR3 is 14 residues. The germline V gene has CDR1 SGDLS and CDR2 YYNGEE. CDR3 residues: CASSVGTGTYEQYF. CDR3 bases: TGTGCCAGCAGCGTCGGGACAGGGACCTACGAGCAGTACTTC.

The CDR3 sequence: CASSYSRTGINSPLHF. CDR3 nucleotides: TGTGCCAGCAGTTACTCCAGGACAGGGATTAATTCACCCCTCCACTTT. This rearrangement joins TRBV6-5 to TRBJ1-6, with TRBD1 identical over 8 bases. Germline CDR1 and CDR2: MNHEY and SVGAGI. This CDR3 is built from 16 residues. V gave up 0 bases and J gave up 6 bases; unmatched junction bases: 4.

The rearrangement joins TRBV27 to TRBJ1-5, with D maybe TRBD1 (5 bases). V was pared by 5 bases and J by 7 bases, with 12 bases between. Per the germline V gene, CDR1 is MNHEY and CDR2 is SMNVEV (reference sequence). The CDR3 totals 13 residues. CDR3 amino acids: CASSRDSGQPQHF. CDR3 sequence (DNA): TGTGCCAGCAGTAGGGACTCGGGCCAGCCCCAGCATTTT.

The chain has TRBV2 and TRBJ2-5; possibly TRBD2 for D (7 bases). The germline V and J ends were trimmed by 10 bases and 4 bases, with 16 bases remaining between them. The CDR3 runs 13 residues. Germline CDR1 and CDR2: SNHLY and FYNNEI. The CDR3 nucleotides are TGTGCCATAGGGGGGGGCCCGGGAGAGACCCAGTACTTC. It specifies CAIGGGPGETQYF.

The V gene is TRBV25-1, the J gene TRBJ2-5; 12 nucleotides align to TRBD1. Germline loops: CDR1 MGHDK, CDR2 SYGVNS. The CDR3 runs to 15 residues. V shed 5 bases, J shed 7 bases, and the junction held 8 bases outside the gene matches. CDR3 in DNA: TGTGCCAGCAGTCCACGGGACAGGGGGCAGGCGACCCAGTACTTC. Protein: CASSPRDRGQATQYF. Drawing the rest from reference TRBV25-1 and TRBJ2-5, the complete variable domain is EADIYQTPRYLVIGTGKKITLECSQTMGHDKMYWYQQDPGMELHLIHYSYGVNSTEKGDLSSESTVSRIRTEHFPLTLESARPSHTSQYLCASSPRDRGQATQYFGPGTRLLVL.

The rearrangement uses TRBV9 and TRBJ2-7, with 7 bases matching TRBD1. J lost 7 bases, V lost 3 bases, and 13 bases had no gene match. CDR1 SGDLS and CDR2 YYNGEE come from the germline V gene. The length of the CDR3 is 15 residues. The CDR3 here is CASSAEQGSWGEQYF. For the CDR3, the DNA is TGTGCCAGCAGCGCAGAACAGGGGAGTTGGGGGGAGCAGTACTTC.

With respect to this clone: Other DNA sequences in the sample encode the same CDR3. The rearrangement joins TRBV29-1 to TRBJ2-7; 7 bases are a match to TRBD1. The CDR3 loop spans 14 amino acids. Germline CDR1 reads SQVTM; CDR2 reads ANQGSEA. Unmatched junction bases numbered 10, after V lost 4 bases and J lost 4 bases. The CDR3 reads CSVARDRGFYEQYF. DNA for the CDR3: TGCAGCGTTGCCCGGGACAGAGGCTTTTACGAGCAGTACTTC.

This clone occurred once. The rearrangement uses TRBV9 and TRBJ1-3; TRBD1 might be the D (5 bases). In germline, CDR1 is SGDLS, CDR2 YYNGEE. Trimming pared 1 base from V and 5 bases from J, leaving 10 bases between. The CDR3 runs to 14 residues. CDR3 loop: CASSVKGERNTIYF. The CDR3 nucleotides read TGTGCCAGCAGCGTAAAAGGGGAACGAAACACCATATATTTT.